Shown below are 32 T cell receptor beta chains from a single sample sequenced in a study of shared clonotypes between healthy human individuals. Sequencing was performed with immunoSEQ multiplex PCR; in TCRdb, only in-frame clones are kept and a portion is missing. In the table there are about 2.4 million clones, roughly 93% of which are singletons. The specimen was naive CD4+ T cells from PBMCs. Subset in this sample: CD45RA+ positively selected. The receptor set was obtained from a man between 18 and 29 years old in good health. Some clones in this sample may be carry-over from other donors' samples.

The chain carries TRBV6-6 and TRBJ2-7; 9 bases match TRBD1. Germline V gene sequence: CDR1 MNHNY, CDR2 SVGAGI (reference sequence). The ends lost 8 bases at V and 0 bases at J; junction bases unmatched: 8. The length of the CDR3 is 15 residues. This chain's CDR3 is CASYSLTGGSYEQYF. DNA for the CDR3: TGTGCCAGCTACTCTTTGACAGGGGGCTCCTACGAGCAGTACTTC.

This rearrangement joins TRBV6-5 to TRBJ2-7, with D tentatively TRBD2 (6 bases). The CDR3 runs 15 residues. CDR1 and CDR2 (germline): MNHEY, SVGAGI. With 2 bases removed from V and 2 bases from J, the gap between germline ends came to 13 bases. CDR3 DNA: TGTGCCAGCAGTTACGGAGTAGCGGCAGCCTACGAGCAGTACTTC. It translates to CASSYGVAAAYEQYF.

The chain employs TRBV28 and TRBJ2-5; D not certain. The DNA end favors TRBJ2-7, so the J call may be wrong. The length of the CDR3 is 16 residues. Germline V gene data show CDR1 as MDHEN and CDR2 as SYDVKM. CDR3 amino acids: CASSSPWIVKFHEQYF. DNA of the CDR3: TGTGCCAGCAGTTCCCCTTGGATTGTGAAGTTCCACGAGCAGTACTTC.

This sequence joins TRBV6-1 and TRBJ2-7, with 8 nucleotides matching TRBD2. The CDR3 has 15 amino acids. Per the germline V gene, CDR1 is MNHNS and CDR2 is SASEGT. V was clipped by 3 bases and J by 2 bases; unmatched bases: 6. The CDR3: CASSEISGGPYEQYF. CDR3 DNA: TGTGCCAGCAGTGAGATATCGGGAGGGCCCTACGAGCAGTACTTC.

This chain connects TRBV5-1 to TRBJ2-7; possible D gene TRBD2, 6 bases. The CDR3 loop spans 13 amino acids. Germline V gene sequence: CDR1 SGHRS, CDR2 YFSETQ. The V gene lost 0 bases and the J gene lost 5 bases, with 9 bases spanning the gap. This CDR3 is CASSLGLGDEQYF. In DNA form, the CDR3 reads TGCGCCAGCAGCTTGGGACTAGGGGACGAGCAGTACTTC.

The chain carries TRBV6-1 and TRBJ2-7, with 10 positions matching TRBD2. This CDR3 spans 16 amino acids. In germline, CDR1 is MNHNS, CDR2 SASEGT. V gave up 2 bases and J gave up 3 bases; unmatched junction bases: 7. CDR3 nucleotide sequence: TGTGCCAGCAGTGAACGGCCGGGACTAGCGAGCTACGAGCAGTACTTC. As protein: CASSERPGLASYEQYF.

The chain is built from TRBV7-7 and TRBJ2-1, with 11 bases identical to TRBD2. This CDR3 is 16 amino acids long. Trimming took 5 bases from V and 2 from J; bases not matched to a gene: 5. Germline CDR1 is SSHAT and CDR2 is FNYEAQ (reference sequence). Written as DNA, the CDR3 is TGTGCCAGCAGCGTTAGCGGGAGGGCCGCCTACAATGAGCAGTTCTTC. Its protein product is CASSVSGRAAYNEQFF.

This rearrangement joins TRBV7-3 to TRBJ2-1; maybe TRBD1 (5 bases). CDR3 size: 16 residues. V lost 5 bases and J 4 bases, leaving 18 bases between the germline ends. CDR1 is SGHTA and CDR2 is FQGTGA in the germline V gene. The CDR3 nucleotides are TGTGCCAGCAGCCCCGCCCCCAGGGCCACTTACAATGAGCAGTTCTTC. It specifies CASSPAPRATYNEQFF.

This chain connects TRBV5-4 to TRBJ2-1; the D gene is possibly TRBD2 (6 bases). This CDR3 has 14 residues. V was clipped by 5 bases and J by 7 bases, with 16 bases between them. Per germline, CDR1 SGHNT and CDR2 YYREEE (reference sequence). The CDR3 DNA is TGTGCCAGCAGAAGGGACTCTCCCGGGAATGAGCAGTTCTTC. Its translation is CASRRDSPGNEQFF.

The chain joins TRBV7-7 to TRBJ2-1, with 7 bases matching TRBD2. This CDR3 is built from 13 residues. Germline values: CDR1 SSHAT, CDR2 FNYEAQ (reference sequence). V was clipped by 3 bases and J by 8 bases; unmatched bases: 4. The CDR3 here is CASSFGLADEQFF. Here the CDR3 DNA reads TGTGCCAGCAGCTTTGGCCTAGCGGATGAGCAGTTCTTC.

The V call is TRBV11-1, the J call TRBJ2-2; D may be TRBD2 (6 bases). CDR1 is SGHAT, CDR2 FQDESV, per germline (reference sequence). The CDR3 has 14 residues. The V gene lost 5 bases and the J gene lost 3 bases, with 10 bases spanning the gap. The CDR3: CASSRGLDTGELFF. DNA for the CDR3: TGTGCCAGCAGCCGGGGACTTGACACCGGGGAGCTGTTTTTT.

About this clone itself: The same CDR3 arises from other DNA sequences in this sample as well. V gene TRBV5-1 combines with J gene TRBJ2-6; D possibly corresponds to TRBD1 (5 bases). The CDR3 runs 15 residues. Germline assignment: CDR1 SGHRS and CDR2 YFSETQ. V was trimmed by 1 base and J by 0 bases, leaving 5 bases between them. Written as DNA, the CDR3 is TGCGCCAGCAGCTTGCAGGGCTCTGGGGCCAACGTCCTGACTTTC. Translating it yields CASSLQGSGANVLTF.

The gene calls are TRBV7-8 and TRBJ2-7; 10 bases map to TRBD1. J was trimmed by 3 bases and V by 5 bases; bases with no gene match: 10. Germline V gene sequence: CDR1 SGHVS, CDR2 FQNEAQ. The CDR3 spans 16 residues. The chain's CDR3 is CASSGGQGVIIYEQYF. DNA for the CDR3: TGTGCCAGCAGCGGCGGACAGGGGGTTATCATCTACGAGCAGTACTTC.

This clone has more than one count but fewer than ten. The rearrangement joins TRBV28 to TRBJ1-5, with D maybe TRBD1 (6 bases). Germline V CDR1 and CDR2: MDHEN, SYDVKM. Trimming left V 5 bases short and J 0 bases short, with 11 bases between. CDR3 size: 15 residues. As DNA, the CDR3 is TGTGCCAGCAGTGGGGGCGCCTATAGCAATCAGCCCCAGCATTTT. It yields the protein CASSGGAYSNQPQHF.

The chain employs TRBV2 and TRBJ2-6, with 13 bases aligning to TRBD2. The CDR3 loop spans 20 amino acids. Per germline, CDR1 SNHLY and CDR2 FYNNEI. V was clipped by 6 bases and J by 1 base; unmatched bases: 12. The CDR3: CASRDTTSGRFLSGANVLTF. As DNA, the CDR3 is TGTGCCAGCAGGGATACGACTAGCGGGAGGTTCTTATCTGGGGCCAACGTCCTGACTTTC. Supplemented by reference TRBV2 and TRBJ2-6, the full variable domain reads EPEVTQTPSHQVTQMGQEVILRCVPISNHLYFYWYRQILGQKVEFLVSFYNNEISEKSEIFDDQFSVERPDGSNFTLKIRSTKLEDSAMYFCASRDTTSGRFLSGANVLTFGAGSRLTVL.

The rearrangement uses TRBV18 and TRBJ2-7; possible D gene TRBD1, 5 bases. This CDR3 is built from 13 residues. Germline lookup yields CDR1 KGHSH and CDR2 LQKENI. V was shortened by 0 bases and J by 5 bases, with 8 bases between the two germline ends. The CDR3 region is CASSPPETDEQYF. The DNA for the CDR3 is TGTGCCAGCTCACCACCGGAGACAGACGAGCAGTACTTC. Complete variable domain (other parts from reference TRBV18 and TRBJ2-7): NAGVMQNPRHLVRRRGQEARLRCSPMKGHSHVYWYRQLPEEGLKFMVYLQKENIIDESGMPKERFSAEFPKEGPSILRIQQVVRGDSAAYFCASSPPETDEQYFGPGTRLTVT.

The CDR3 bases are TGTGCCAGCAGTTTAGCGGGGGAACGAGCTTTCTTT. This translates into CASSLAGERAFF. The chain carries TRBV6-5 and TRBJ1-1; D may be TRBD1 (5 bases). Trimming shortened V by 4 bases and J by 10 bases, and 13 bases separated the two germline ends. Germline assignment: CDR1 MNHEY and CDR2 SVGAGI. The length of the CDR3 is 12 residues.

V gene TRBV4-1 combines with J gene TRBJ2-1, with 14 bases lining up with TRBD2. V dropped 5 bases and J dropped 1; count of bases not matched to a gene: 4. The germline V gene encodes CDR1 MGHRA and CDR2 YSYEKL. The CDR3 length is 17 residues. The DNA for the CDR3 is TGCGCCAGCAGCACCCGACTAGCGGGAGGGTCCTACAATGAGCAGTTCTTC. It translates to CASSTRLAGGSYNEQFF.

The CDR3 sequence is CASSPAGQGGEYF. The CDR3 nucleotides read TGTGCCAGCAGCCCGGCTGGGCAGGGAGGTGAGTACTTC. The chain links TRBV5-4 to TRBJ2-7; TRBD2 might be the D (6 bases). The CDR3 sequence is 13 residues long. The germline V gene encodes CDR1 SGHNT and CDR2 YYREEE (reference sequence). V lost 4 bases and J 11 bases, leaving 19 bases between the germline ends.

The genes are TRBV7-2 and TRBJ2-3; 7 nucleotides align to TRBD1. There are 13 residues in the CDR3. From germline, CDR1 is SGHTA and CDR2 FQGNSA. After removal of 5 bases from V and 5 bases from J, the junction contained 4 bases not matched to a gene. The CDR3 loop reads CASSTTGLDTQYF. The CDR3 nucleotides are TGTGCCAGCAGCACGACAGGGTTAGATACGCAGTATTTT.

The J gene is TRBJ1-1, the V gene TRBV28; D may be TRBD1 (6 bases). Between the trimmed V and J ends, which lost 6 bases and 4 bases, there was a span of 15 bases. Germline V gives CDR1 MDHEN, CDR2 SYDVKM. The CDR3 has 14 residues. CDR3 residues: CASRSGQSSTEAFF. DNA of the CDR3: TGTGCCAGCAGATCCGGACAGTCCAGCACTGAAGCTTTCTTT.

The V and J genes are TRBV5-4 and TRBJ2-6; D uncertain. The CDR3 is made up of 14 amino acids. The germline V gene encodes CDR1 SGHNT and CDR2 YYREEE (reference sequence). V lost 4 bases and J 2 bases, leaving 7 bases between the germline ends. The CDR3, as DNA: TGTGCCAGCAGCCATAAAACTGGGGCCAACGTCCTGACTTTC. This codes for CASSHKTGANVLTF.

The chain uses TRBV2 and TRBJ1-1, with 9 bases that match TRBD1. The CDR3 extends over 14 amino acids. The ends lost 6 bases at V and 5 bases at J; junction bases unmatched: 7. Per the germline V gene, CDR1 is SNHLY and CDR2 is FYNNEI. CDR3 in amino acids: CASSLDRGETEAFF. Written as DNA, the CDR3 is TGTGCCAGCAGCCTTGACAGGGGGGAGACTGAAGCTTTCTTT. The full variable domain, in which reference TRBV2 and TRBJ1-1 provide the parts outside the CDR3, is EPEVTQTPSHQVTQMGQEVILRCVPISNHLYFYWYRQILGQKVEFLVSFYNNEISEKSEIFDDQFSVERPDGSNFTLKIRSTKLEDSAMYFCASSLDRGETEAFFGQGTRLTVV.

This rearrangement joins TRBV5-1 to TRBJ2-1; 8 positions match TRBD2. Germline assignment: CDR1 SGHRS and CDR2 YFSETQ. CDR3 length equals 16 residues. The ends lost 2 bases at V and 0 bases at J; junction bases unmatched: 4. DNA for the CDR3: TGCGCCAGCAGCTTTATAGCGGGATACTCCTACAATGAGCAGTTCTTC. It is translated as CASSFIAGYSYNEQFF. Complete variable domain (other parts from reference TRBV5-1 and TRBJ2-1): KAGVTQTPRYLIKTRGQQVTLSCSPISGHRSVSWYQQTPGQGLQFLFEYFSETQRNKGNFPGRFSGRQFSNSRSEMNVSTLELGDSALYLCASSFIAGYSYNEQFFGPGTRLTVL.

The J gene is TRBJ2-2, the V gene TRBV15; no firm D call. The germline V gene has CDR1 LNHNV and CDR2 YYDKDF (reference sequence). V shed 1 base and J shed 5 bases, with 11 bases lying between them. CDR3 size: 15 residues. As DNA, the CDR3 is TGTGCCACCAGCAGAGTTCAGGTCCTAACCGGGGAGCTGTTTTTT. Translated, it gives CATSRVQVLTGELFF. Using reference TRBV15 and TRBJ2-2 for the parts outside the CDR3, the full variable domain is DAMVIQNPRYQVTQFGKPVTLSCSQTLNHNVMYWYQQKSSQAPKLLFHYYDKDFNNEADTPDNFQSRRPNTSFCFLDIRSPGLGDTAMYLCATSRVQVLTGELFFGEGSRLTVL.

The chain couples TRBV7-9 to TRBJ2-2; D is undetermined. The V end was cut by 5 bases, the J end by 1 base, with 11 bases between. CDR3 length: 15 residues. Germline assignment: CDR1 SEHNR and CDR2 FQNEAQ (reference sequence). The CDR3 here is CASSPLMGNTGELFF. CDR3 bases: TGTGCCAGCAGCCCTCTCATGGGGAACACCGGGGAGCTGTTTTTT.

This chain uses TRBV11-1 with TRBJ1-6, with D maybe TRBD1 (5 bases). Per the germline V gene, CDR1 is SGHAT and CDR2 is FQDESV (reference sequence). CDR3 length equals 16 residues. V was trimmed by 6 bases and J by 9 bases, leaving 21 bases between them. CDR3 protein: CASRPKVGGAGSPLHF. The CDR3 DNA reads TGTGCCAGCAGACCAAAGGTTGGCGGGGCCGGTTCACCCCTCCACTTT.

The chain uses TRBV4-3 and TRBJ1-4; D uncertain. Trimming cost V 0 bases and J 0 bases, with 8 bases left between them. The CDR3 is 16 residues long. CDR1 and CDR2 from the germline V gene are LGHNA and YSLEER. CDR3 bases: TGCGCCAGCAGCCAAGAGTCGGTCGCAACTAATGAAAAACTGTTTTTT. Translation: CASSQESVATNEKLFF.

The CDR3 loop reads CATSRTQQGENGYTF. The CDR3 bases are TGTGCCACCAGCAGAACCCAACAGGGGGAGAATGGCTACACCTTC. The chain employs TRBV15 and TRBJ1-2; 8 bases are shared with TRBD1. Per the germline V gene, CDR1 is LNHNV and CDR2 is YYDKDF (reference sequence). The CDR3 consists of 15 residues. The trim removed 2 bases at V and 6 bases at J, leaving 8 bases unmatched.

The CDR3 region has the DNA TGTGCCAGCAGTCCCGCCGGGGCGGGGGCGCGGTACAATGAGCAGTTCTTC. Its translation is CASSPAGAGARYNEQFF. The chain couples TRBV28 to TRBJ2-1, with D maybe TRBD2 (7 bases). The CDR3 is 17 residues long. Germline CDR1 MDHEN, CDR2 SYDVKM. The V end was cut by 5 bases, the J end by 4 bases, with 21 bases between.

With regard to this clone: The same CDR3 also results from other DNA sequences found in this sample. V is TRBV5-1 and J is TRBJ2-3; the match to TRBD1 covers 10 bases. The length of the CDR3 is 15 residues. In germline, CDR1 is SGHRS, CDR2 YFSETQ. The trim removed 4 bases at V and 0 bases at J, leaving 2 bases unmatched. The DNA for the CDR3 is TGCGCCAGCAGCCCGGGACAGGGGAGCACAGATACGCAGTATTTT. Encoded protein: CASSPGQGSTDTQYF.

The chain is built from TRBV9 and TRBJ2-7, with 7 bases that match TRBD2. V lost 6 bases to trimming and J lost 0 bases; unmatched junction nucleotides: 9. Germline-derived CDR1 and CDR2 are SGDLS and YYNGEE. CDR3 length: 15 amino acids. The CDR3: CASTSGPSGSYEQYF. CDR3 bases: TGTGCCAGCACATCCGGGCCTAGCGGCTCCTACGAGCAGTACTTC.